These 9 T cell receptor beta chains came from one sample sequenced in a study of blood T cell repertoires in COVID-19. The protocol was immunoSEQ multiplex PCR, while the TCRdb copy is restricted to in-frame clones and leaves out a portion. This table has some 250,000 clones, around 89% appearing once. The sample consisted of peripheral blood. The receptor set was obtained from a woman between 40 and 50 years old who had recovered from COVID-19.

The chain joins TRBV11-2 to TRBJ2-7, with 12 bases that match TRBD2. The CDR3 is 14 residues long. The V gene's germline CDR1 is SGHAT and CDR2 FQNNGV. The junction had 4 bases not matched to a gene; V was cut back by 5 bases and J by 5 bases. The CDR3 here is CASSPSGRAHEQYF. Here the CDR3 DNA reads TGTGCCAGCAGCCCTAGCGGGAGGGCCCACGAGCAGTACTTC. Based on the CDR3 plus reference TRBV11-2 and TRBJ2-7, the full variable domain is EAGVAQSPRYKIIEKRQSVAFWCNPISGHATLYWYQQILGQGPKLLIQFQNNGVVDDSQLPKDRFSAERLKGVDSTLKIQPAKLEDSAVYLCASSPSGRAHEQYFGPGTRLTVT.

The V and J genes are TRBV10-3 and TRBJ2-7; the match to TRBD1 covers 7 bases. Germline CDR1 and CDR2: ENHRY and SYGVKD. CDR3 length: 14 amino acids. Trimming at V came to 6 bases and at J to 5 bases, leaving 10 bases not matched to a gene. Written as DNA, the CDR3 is TGTGCCATCAGCCCGACAGGGCGCGCCCACGAGCAGTACTTC. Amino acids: CAISPTGRAHEQYF.

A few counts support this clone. CDR3 protein: CATSRRQGASTEAFF. Written as DNA, the CDR3 is TGTGCCACCAGCCGGCGACAGGGGGCGAGCACTGAAGCTTTCTTT. The chain joins TRBV15 to TRBJ1-1; 10 bases agree with TRBD1. V trimming: 5 bases; J trimming: 4 bases; junction bases outside the gene matches: 7. In germline, CDR1 is LNHNV, CDR2 YYDKDF (reference sequence). CDR3 length: 15 residues.

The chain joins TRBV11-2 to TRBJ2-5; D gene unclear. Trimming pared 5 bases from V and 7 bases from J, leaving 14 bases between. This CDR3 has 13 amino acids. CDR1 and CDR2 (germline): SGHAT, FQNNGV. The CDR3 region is CASSPPAASTQYF. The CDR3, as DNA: TGTGCCAGCAGCCCCCCCGCCGCGTCGACCCAGTACTTC.

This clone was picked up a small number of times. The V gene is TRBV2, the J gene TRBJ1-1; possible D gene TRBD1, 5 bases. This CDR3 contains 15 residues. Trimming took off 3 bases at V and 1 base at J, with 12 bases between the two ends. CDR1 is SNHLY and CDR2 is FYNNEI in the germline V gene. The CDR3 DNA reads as TGTGCCAGCAGTGAGTTGGGGCCGCGGAACACTGAAGCTTTCTTT. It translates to CASSELGPRNTEAFF.

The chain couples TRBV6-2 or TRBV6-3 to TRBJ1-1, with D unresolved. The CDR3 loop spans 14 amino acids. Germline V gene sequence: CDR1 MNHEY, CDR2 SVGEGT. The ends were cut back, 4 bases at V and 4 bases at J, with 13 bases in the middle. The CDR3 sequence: CASSWATRRTEAFF. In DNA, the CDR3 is TGTGCCAGCAGTTGGGCCACTCGGCGCACTGAAGCTTTCTTT.

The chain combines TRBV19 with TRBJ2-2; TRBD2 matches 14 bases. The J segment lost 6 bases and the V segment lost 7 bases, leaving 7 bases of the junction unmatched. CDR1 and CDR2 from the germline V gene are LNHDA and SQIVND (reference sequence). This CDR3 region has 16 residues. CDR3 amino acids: CASTGLAGGPAGELFF. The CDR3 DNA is TGTGCCAGTACCGGACTAGCGGGAGGCCCAGCCGGGGAGCTGTTTTTT. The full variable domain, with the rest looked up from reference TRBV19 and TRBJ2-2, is DGGITQSPKYLFRKEGQNVTLSCEQNLNHDAMYWYRQDPGQGLRLIYYSQIVNDFQKGDIAEGYSVSREKKESFPLTVTSAQKNPTAFYLCASTGLAGGPAGELFFGEGSRLTVL.

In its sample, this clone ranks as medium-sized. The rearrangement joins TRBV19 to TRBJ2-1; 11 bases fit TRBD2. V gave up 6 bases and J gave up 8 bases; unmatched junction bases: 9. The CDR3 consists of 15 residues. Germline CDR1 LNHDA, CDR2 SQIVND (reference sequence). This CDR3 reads CASRTTSGSYYEQFF. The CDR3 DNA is TGTGCCAGTAGAACCACTAGCGGGAGTTATTATGAGCAGTTCTTC.

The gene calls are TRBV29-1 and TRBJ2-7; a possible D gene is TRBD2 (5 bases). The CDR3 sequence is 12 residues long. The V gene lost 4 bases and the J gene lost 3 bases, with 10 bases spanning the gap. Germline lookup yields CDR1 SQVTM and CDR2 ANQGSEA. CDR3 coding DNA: TGCAGCGTTGCCGGACTGGGCTACGAGCAGTACTTC. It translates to CSVAGLGYEQYF.